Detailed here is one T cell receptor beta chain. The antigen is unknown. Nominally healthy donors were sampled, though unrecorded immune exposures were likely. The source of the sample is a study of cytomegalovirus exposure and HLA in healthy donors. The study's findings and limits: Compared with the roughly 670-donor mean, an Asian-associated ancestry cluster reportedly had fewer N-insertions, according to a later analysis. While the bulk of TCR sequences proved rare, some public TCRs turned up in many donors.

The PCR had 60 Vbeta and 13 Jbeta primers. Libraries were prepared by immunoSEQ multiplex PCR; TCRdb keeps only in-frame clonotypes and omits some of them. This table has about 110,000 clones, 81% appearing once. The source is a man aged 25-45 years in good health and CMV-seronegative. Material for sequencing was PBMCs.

DNA for the CDR3: TGTGCCAGCAGTTCCGGACTAGCCTACGAGCAGTACTTC. Translating gives CASSSGLAYEQYF. The V gene is TRBV27, the J gene TRBJ2-5; 7 nucleotides line up with TRBD2. The end of the DNA is better explained by TRBJ2-7, so the J call may be wrong. Germline CDR1 reads MNHEY; CDR2 reads SMNVEV (reference sequence). This CDR3 is 13 amino acids long.